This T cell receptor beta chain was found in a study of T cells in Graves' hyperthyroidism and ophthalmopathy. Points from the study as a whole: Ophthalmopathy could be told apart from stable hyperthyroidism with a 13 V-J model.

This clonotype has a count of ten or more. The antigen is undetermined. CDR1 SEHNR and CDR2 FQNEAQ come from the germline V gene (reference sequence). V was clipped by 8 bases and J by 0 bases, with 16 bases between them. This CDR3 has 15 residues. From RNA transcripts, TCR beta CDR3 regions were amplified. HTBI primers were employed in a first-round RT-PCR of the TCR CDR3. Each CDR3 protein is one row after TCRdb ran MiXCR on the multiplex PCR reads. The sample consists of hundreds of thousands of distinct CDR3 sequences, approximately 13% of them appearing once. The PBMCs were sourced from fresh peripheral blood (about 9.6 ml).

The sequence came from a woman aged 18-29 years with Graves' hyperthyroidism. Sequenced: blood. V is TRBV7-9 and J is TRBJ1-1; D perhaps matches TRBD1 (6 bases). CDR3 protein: CASGGRGRVNTEAFF. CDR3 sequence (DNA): TGTGCCAGCGGGGGAAGGGGGAGGGTGAACACTGAAGCTTTCTTT.